The rows below give T cell receptor beta chains drawn from one sample of a study of blood T cell repertoires in COVID-19. Clones were sequenced by immunoSEQ multiplex PCR, and TCRdb holds only the in-frame ones, with some missing. The sample consists of 150,000 to 200,000 clones, roughly 85% of them appearing once. Material: peripheral blood. The origin of the receptors is a woman in her sixties or seventies with acute or convalescent COVID-19. Both conserved end residues are part of each CDR3. The D gene is left open where the match is weak. Clone size is given for some rows only: seen once, a few or many times, or a class if the clone is expanded.

v_call,j_call,clone_size,d_call,cdr3_aa,cdr3_nt
TRBV4-2,TRBJ2-7,once,TRBD2,CASSQDRAGVYEQYF,TGTGCCAGCAGCCAAGATCGAGCGGGAGTGTACGAGCAGTACTTC
TRBV18,TRBJ1-4,NA,NA,CASSLGREGEKLFF,TGTGCCAGCTCACTGGGCAGGGAAGGCGAAAAACTGTTTTTT
TRBV4-1,TRBJ2-7,few,TRBD2,CASSPGLAGREQYF,TGCGCCAGCAGTCCGGGACTAGCCGGTCGGGAGCAGTACTTC
TRBV5-1,TRBJ2-3,NA,NA,CASSLDSGSTDTQYF,TGCGCCAGCAGCTTGGACAGCGGGAGCACAGATACGCAGTATTTT
TRBV19,TRBJ1-6,NA,NA,CASSATTGLAPLHF,TGTGCCAGTTCGGCAACAACAGGGCTCGCACCCCTCCACTTT
TRBV5-1,TRBJ1-2,NA,NA,CASSLGQNYGYTF,TGCGCCAGCAGCTTGGGTCAGAACTATGGCTACACCTTC
TRBV7-2,TRBJ2-5,NA,NA,CASSLVKETQYF,TGTGCCAGCAGCTTAGTAAAAGAGACCCAGTACTTC
TRBV9,TRBJ2-1,NA,NA,CASSGWGRKNSYNEQFF,TGTGCCAGCAGCGGCTGGGGCAGAAAAAACTCCTACAATGAGCAGTTCTTC
TRBV7-8,TRBJ2-5,NA,NA,CASSMTVVAQYF,TGTGCCAGCAGCATGACTGTTGTGGCCCAGTACTTC
TRBV6-6,TRBJ2-7,NA,TRBD2,CASSYITRGVNEQYF,TGTGCCAGCAGTTACATTACCCGGGGGGTAAACGAGCAGTACTTC
TRBV5-6,TRBJ2-1,NA,NA,CASSSSKVAVYNEQFF,TGTGCCAGCAGCTCTTCCAAGGTAGCGGTTTACAATGAGCAGTTCTTC
TRBV14,TRBJ1-1,once,NA,CASSPRPRAEAFF,TGTGCCAGCAGCCCCCGACCGAGGGCTGAAGCTTTCTTT
TRBV5-1,TRBJ2-1,NA,NA,CASRFELSYNEQFF,TGCGCCAGCCGTTTTGAACTATCATACAATGAGCAGTTCTTC
TRBV2,TRBJ2-2,NA,NA,CASSLGANTGELFF,TGTGCCAGCAGTCTTGGAGCGAACACCGGGGAGCTGTTTTTT
TRBV12-3/TRBV12-4,TRBJ1-1,NA,NA,CASSFSGVTEAFF,TGTGCCAGCAGTTTTTCAGGGGTCACTGAAGCTTTCTTT
TRBV3-1/TRBV3-2,TRBJ2-7,NA,TRBD1,CASSQGLRTGGAYEQYF,TGTGCCAGCAGCCAAGGATTGCGGACAGGGGGGGCCTACGAGCAGTACTTC
TRBV5-1,TRBJ2-1,NA,TRBD2,CASSLLVAGNNEQFF,TGCGCCAGCAGCTTGCTGGTAGCGGGGAACAATGAGCAGTTCTTC
TRBV7-9,TRBJ1-1,NA,NA,CASSLPNQGLLNTEAFF,TGTGCCAGCAGCCTCCCTAACCAGGGCCTCCTGAACACTGAAGCTTTCTTT
TRBV5-1,TRBJ2-1,NA,TRBD1,CASGDTGTGGYNEQFF,TGCGCCAGTGGAGATACCGGGACAGGGGGTTACAATGAGCAGTTCTTC
TRBV18,TRBJ2-3,once,TRBD2,CASSPPGLAGADTQYF,TGTGCCAGCTCACCTCCGGGACTAGCGGGAGCAGATACGCAGTATTTT
TRBV6-5,TRBJ2-7,once,NA,CASRDTTGYEQYF,TGTGCCAGCAGGGACACGACAGGCTACGAGCAGTACTTC
TRBV6-6,TRBJ1-2,NA,NA,CASSYESGYGYTF,TGTGCCAGCAGTTACGAATCGGGCTATGGCTACACCTTC
TRBV25-1,TRBJ1-6,NA,TRBD1,CASSGSPTGTGTPLHF,TGTGCCAGCAGTGGGTCCCCGACAGGGACAGGGACACCCCTCCACTTT
TRBV29-1,TRBJ2-3,NA,TRBD1,CSVGGTGEETRTDTQYF,TGCAGCGTTGGGGGGACAGGGGAGGAAACCCGCACAGATACGCAGTATTTT
TRBV2,TRBJ2-3,NA,NA,CASSASGSTDTQYF,TGTGCCAGCAGTGCCAGCGGGAGCACAGATACGCAGTATTTT
TRBV24-1,TRBJ2-3,NA,NA,CATSASGTDTQYF,TGTGCCACCAGCGCTAGCGGCACAGATACGCAGTATTTT
TRBV25-1,TRBJ2-7,NA,TRBD2,CASSTSSGGYEQYF,TGTGCCAGCAGTACCTCTAGCGGGGGCTACGAGCAGTACTTC
TRBV5-1,TRBJ2-7,NA,TRBD2,CASSLGVQTSGVYEQYF,TGCGCCAGCAGCTTGGGAGTACAGACTAGCGGGGTCTACGAGCAGTACTTC
TRBV3-1/TRBV3-2,TRBJ1-2,NA,NA,CASSREGRHGYTF,TGTGCCAGCAGCCGAGAAGGGAGGCATGGCTACACCTTC
TRBV2,TRBJ2-2,NA,TRBD1,CASIKDRMRAGELFF,TGTGCCAGCATTAAGGACAGGATGAGGGCCGGGGAGCTGTTTTTT
TRBV9,TRBJ2-6,NA,TRBD1,CASTEGTGPGANVLTF,TGTGCCAGCACGGAGGGGACAGGGCCCGGGGCCAACGTCCTGACTTTC
TRBV7-3,TRBJ2-7,once,TRBD2,CASSLTGLASEQYF,TGTGCCAGCAGCTTAACGGGACTAGCTTCCGAGCAGTACTTC
TRBV7-8,TRBJ2-3,NA,TRBD2,CASSFIAGGPSDTQYF,TGTGCCAGCAGCTTTATAGCGGGAGGGCCTTCAGATACGCAGTATTTT
TRBV3-1/TRBV3-2,TRBJ1-2,NA,NA,CASSQDLGKDYGYTF,TGTGCCAGCAGCCAAGATCTCGGGAAGGACTATGGCTACACCTTC
TRBV7-9,TRBJ1-4,NA,NA,CASSFPSAGPEKLFF,TGTGCCAGCAGCTTTCCCAGCGCCGGCCCGGAAAAACTGTTTTTT
TRBV7-9,TRBJ1-3,few,NA,CASSLRSGAGNTIYF,TGTGCCAGCAGCTTACGTTCAGGGGCCGGAAACACCATATATTTT
TRBV5-1,TRBJ2-1,NA,TRBD2,CASSMGPAGSSYNEQFF,TGCGCCAGCAGCATGGGCCCAGCGGGGAGCTCCTACAATGAGCAGTTCTTC
TRBV9,TRBJ2-1,NA,TRBD2,CASSAWTSGTNEQFF,TGTGCCAGCAGCGCTTGGACTAGCGGGACGAATGAGCAGTTCTTC
TRBV12-5,TRBJ1-6,NA,TRBD1,CASGGAGTGSRPLHF,TGTGCTAGTGGGGGTGCCGGGACAGGTTCGAGGCCCCTCCACTTT
TRBV6-5,TRBJ1-5,NA,NA,CASSRSGISNQPQHF,TGTGCCAGCAGTCGTTCAGGTATTAGCAATCAGCCCCAGCATTTT
TRBV14,TRBJ2-1,NA,TRBD2,CASSQVAGANEQFF,TGTGCCAGCAGCCAAGTAGCGGGAGCAAATGAGCAGTTCTTC
TRBV5-1,TRBJ2-1,NA,TRBD1,CASSAGTGAFIEQFF,TGCGCCAGCAGCGCCGGGACAGGGGCTTTCATTGAGCAGTTCTTC
TRBV14,TRBJ1-6,many,TRBD1,CASSQTGDNSPLHF,TGTGCCAGCAGCCAAACAGGGGATAATTCACCCCTCCACTTT
TRBV5-8,TRBJ2-7,NA,TRBD1,CASSRGGIVPEQYF,TGTGCCAGCAGCCGAGGGGGCATCGTCCCCGAGCAGTACTTC
TRBV18,TRBJ2-2,NA,NA,CASSPALPGELFF,TGTGCCAGCTCACCCGCACTCCCCGGGGAGCTGTTTTTT
TRBV5-1,TRBJ2-1,NA,TRBD1,CASSLQQGMINEQFF,TGCGCCAGCAGCCTACAACAGGGGATGATTAATGAGCAGTTCTTC
TRBV2,TRBJ1-4,NA,NA,CASSVQASNEKLFF,TGTGCCAGCAGTGTACAGGCTTCTAATGAAAAACTGTTTTTT
TRBV4-2,TRBJ1-2,NA,NA,CASSQDLSLANYGYTF,TGTGCCAGCAGCCAAGATCTTAGCTTAGCTAACTATGGCTACACCTTC
TRBV29-1,TRBJ2-2,once,NA,CSVTTNTGELFF,TGCAGCGTGACTACGAACACCGGGGAGCTGTTTTTT
TRBV28,TRBJ1-6,NA,TRBD1,CASTVGTGFSSYNSPLHF,TGTGCCAGCACGGTCGGGACAGGGTTTAGCTCCTATAATTCACCCCTCCACTTT
TRBV2,TRBJ2-2,NA,TRBD1,CASKSQGVTTGELFF,TGTGCCAGCAAAAGCCAGGGGGTTACCACCGGGGAGCTGTTTTTT